What follows describes a single T cell receptor beta chain. This entry comes from a study of blood T cells in healthy people across ages. Whole-study context: When template switching was applied, about one barcoded beta molecule was captured per two T cells.

The second PCR ran about 6 to 11 cycles with a sample-barcoded 5' primer and J-beta primers. From the 5' RACE reads, TCRdb called clonotypes with MiXCR, one entry per CDR3 protein. The table records hundreds of thousands of distinct CDR3 sequences, around 31% of them present only once. CDR3 length: 16 amino acids. CDR1 and CDR2 (germline): SGHTA, FQGNSA. V dropped 2 bases and J dropped 3; count of bases not matched to a gene: 8. The origin of this receptor is a woman of 80 years or more in good health. The sequenced material came from blood. V is TRBV7-2 and J is TRBJ2-7; 9 bases match TRBD2. The CDR3 loop reads CASSLSGSGGYYEQYF. The CDR3 region has the DNA TGTGCCAGCAGCTTAAGTGGGAGCGGGGGGTACTACGAGCAGTACTTC. Full variable domain (missing parts from reference TRBV7-2 and TRBJ2-7): GAGVSQSPSNKVTEKGKDVELRCDPISGHTALYWYRQSLGQGLEFLIYFQGNSAPDKSGLPSDRFSAERTGGSVSTLTIQRTQQEDSAVYLCASSLSGSGGYYEQYFGPGTRLTVT.